This entry features one T cell receptor beta chain sequence. The antigen it binds to is not known. Base-call qualities are not available, and no considerably larger clone is one nucleotide away. The data were taken from a study of cytomegalovirus exposure and HLA in healthy donors (dated by TCRdb to about 2017). With regard to the full study: In an earlier analysis of 587 of the donors, 276 Gb of sequence data and 90 million to 130 million unique TCR beta sequences from about 190 million T cells were reported. Donor age, sex, ethnicity and CMV serostatus were compiled alongside the repertoire data. All discovery cohort repertoires had been generated using a single sequencing platform. Of the roughly 410 genotyped donors, roughly 76% were placed in the genetic ancestry cluster associated with self-reported Caucasian donors. Roughly five DR-DQ haplotypes were handled as single units for association and clustering, since linkage in the cohort was strong. Along with the 666-subject first cohort, a separate validation cohort of around 120 different subjects was used. To predict cytomegalovirus infection status, the study combined high-throughput TCR immunosequencing, statistical association of individual TCRs with disease status, and machine learning. An earlier analysis of around 580 of the donors used high-throughput TCR beta sequencing to judge whether each TCR beta V gene segment behaved as functional or pseudogenic. The study was designed to test whether signatures of past pathogen exposure could be identified by cataloging public T cell receptors. A later analysis re-examined previously published TCR beta repertoires from more than 600 donors and added high-resolution HLA genotyping to investigate patterns of TCR occurrence. HLA typing covered class I and class II loci at four-digit resolution. Among 398 genotyped donors of the cohort, an average of approximately 240,000 unique TCR beta nucleotide sequences was sequenced per donor, of which 15% to 20% were non-productive. In the later analysis, no new phenotypic data were used to find candidate immune exposures; instead, reliance was placed on TCR beta sequences and their occurrence across donors. A later genetic analysis used genome-wide SNP genotypes for about three fifths of the 666 donors, treating that subset as a discovery cohort. Using immunosequencing, the study profiled T cell repertoires from approximately 700 subjects and related those repertoires to cytomegalovirus serostatus. The number of donors typed differed by locus, with roughly 629-640 for A, B, C, DRB1 and DQB1, roughly 520 for DQA1, under 610 for DPA1, and approximately 470 for DPB1. An early release that covered some 630 HLA-typed donors contained about 300 gigabases of sequencing data and about 84 million unique TCR sequences. Overall study results and their limits: Sequencing depth was assumed to be roughly uniform across donors in the presence/absence analyses, though that assumption may not hold. Because counts were too low, roughly 17 rarely observed V segments, including chromosome 9 orphons, were left out of the earlier analysis of a few hundred of the donors. The classifier was reported to diagnose cytomegalovirus status with high specificity and sensitivity in both the original cohort and the validation cohort. Because the 87-base-pair reads could not distinguish some IMGT-functional V segments, including TRBV6-2 and TRBV6-3, those segments were excluded. Strong co-occurrence of HLA alleles, especially DR and DQ, made assigning TCR associations to individual alleles difficult. Immune exposure information for the cohort was limited to CMV serostatus. The authors suggested that the approach could potentially be generalized to other disease states and immunological phenotypes. In the study, 164 TCR beta chains were listed as associated with cytomegalovirus. In vitro tests confirmed that a few of the cytomegalovirus-associated TCR beta chains recognize cytomegalovirus antigens. In a later analysis, TCR association rates were found to vary across HLA loci, with the most associated TCRs seen for DRB1 alleles and the fewest for HLA-C alleles. In a later genetic analysis, a missense DCLRE1C variant was associated with V-gene and J-gene trimming of TCR beta chains, and the association was replicated in an independent cohort. In this cohort, only TCR beta chains were sequenced, and detectable features were limited by the absence of alpha or paired-chain data. In a later analysis, some 17,000 TCR beta sequences were associated with specific HLA alleles at a false discovery rate of 0.05. While some public TCRs were present in many individuals, most TCR sequences turned up only very rarely across donors. A further reported finding was that TCR beta sequences accurately predicted the HLA-A and HLA-B alleles for most subjects in the first cohort. Broadly in line with IMGT annotations, most TCR beta V segments showed up in productive rearrangements about 87% or about 30% of the time in an earlier analysis of approximately 600 of the donors. According to a later genetic analysis, donors in an Asian-associated ancestry cluster had fewer N-insertions in productive TCRs than the roughly 700-donor mean. A group of highly shared sequence variants was considered likely to be a technical artifact of the sequencing pipeline. Because HLA typing was unavailable for some donors at each locus, only the typed subset was used in association tests. Linkage disequilibrium might explain the correlated functional status among segregating V segments, but an unknown experimental factor could not be ruled out. A later analysis found that HLA-associated TCR beta chains were more clonally expanded and had lower generation probabilities than equally common non-associated chains. According to a later analysis, most CMV-associated TCR beta chains appeared to be HLA-restricted, and the HLA associations seemed to be driven largely by CMV exposure. Several of the top co-occurrence clusters appeared to be linked to parvovirus B19, influenza, CMV and Epstein-Barr virus, according to a later analysis.

In total, 600 or so healthy bone marrow donors made up the cohort. All cohort members were sampled while nominally healthy, although unrecorded immune exposures were likely present. The donor was CMV seropositive and was included in the group of some 290 seropositive cohort members. Every donor gave a peripheral blood sample, and the peripheral blood mononuclear cells from that sample were used for TCR beta sequencing. Genomic DNA extraction from the blood cell samples was performed with the Qiagen DNeasy Blood Extraction Kit. The method behind the library was the immunoSEQ multiplex PCR assay. The multiplex PCR relied on a mix of 60 forward primers for TCR Vbeta segments and 13 reverse primers for TCR Jbeta segments. The CDR3 region of rearranged TCR beta genes was amplified from genomic DNA with a multiplex PCR assay. On the Illumina HiSeq System, the amplified TCR beta libraries were sequenced as 87-base-pair reads. Under the source paper's analysis protocol: In a later analysis, approximately 74 million unique TCR beta chains were counted across the approximately 640 repertoires, and approximately 9.9 million of these chains were shared by at least two donors. A nearest-neighbor algorithm error-corrected the raw reads and collapsed the reads into unique sequences, merging closely related sequences to remove PCR and sequencing errors. Alignment of CDR3 sequences to IMGT reference sequences was used to assign V, D and J gene segments. For a sequence to be retained, a match of at least six nucleotides to both a V gene segment and a J gene segment was required. Rearrangements were classified as productive when the CDR3 lacked stop codons and remained in frame with V and J, and all other rearrangements were classified as non-productive. CDR3 was defined according to IMGT convention as the region running from the second conserved V-encoded cysteine to the conserved J-encoded phenylalanine. In an earlier analysis of around 570 of the donors, sequences lacking an unambiguous match to a single V gene segment were excluded. An earlier analysis of approximately 590 of the donors called V segments functional above 56.7% productive rearrangements and segregating when the between-donor standard deviation exceeded 5%. A statistical classification framework was built to diagnose cytomegalovirus status from the catalog of TCR beta chain sequences. In a later analysis, V and J genes were assigned by comparing TCR nucleotide sequences against IMGT/GENE-DB human TR gene sequences. Using the TCRdist pipeline, a later analysis assigned CDR3 sequences along with most-parsimonious VDJ recombination scenarios. In a later analysis, every TCR beta chain was defined by the combination of its CDR3 amino acid sequence and its V-gene family, and reads without a unique V-gene family were dropped. A later analysis removed 500 to 600 highly shared, low-generation-probability nucleotide sequences to deal with suspected cross-contamination and a sequencing artifact. In a later analysis, a clonal expansion index for each public chain was calculated from normalized within-repertoire ranks of inferred template counts. A later analysis computed generation probabilities with a VDJ recombination model fitted to out-of-frame rearrangements, and checked the results against IGoR. In a later analysis, TCR-TCR, TCR-HLA and TCR-CMV co-occurrence was scored with hypergeometric tests, and a repertoire-size bias correction was applied to TCR pairs. False discovery rates were estimated in a later analysis by permuting HLA or CMV assignments 20 times. A later analysis grouped co-occurring TCRs with DBSCAN, adding TCRdist sequence similarity when clustering within HLA-allele-positive subsets. Repertoires with fewer than 30,000 or more than 120,000 public chains were left out of co-occurrence clustering, as were about 5 repertoires with anomalous nucleotide sharing. TCRdb took this table from immuneACCESS and kept in-frame rearrangements with V and J called. Such tables lack part of the clones; where checked against another copy, unresolved V genes explain under half of the gap, and the rest is unexplained. From that table come the V and J calls and clone size; the DNA was used to work out D and trimming. This sample has fewer than 130,000 clones in its table, and 60% to 85% of those were observed once. Of the sample, approximately 5.1% is held by the ten largest clones.

The germline V gene provides CDR1 SNHLY and CDR2 FYNNEI. CDR3 length: 16 amino acids, cysteine to phenylalanine. The only DNA kept is the CDR3, 48 bases in frame from the first base. Germline trimming: 7 bases from V, 0 bases from J; junction bases outside gene matches: 6. The sequencing input was PBMCs. The rearranged segments are TRBV2 and TRBJ2-2; TRBD2 fits 9 bases in the junction. This TCR was sampled from a female donor in good health and CMV-seropositive. The encoded CDR3 is CASTAASGANTGELFF. At the DNA level, the sequence is TGTGCCAGCACCGCGGCTAGCGGGGCGAACACCGGGGAGCTGTTTTTT. Reference TRBV2 and TRBJ2-2 genes cover what lies past the CDR3, so the full variable domain is EPEVTQTPSHQVTQMGQEVILRCVPISNHLYFYWYRQILGQKVEFLVSFYNNEISEKSEIFDDQFSVERPDGSNFTLKIRSTKLEDSAMYFCASTAASGANTGELFFGEGSRLTVL.